The 23 T cell receptor beta chains below come from one sample, sequenced in a study of T-cell memory formation after mild COVID-19. TCRdb re-called the 5' RACE reads through MiXCR, storing one row per CDR3 protein. The sample contains 95,000 to 120,000 distinct CDR3 sequences, 22% of which appear only once. Sequencing input: PBMCs or a T cell subset sorted from them (not recorded which). The receptor set was obtained from a man between 18 and 29 years old who had mild COVID-19 (a few samples of this study predate the infection). Cell type and time point are not known.

This clonotype was seen a handful of times. The chain joins TRBV5-1 to TRBJ2-7; possibly TRBD1 or TRBD2 for D (5 bases each). Between the trimmed V and J ends, which lost 0 bases and 2 bases, there was a span of 9 bases. Germline values: CDR1 SGHRS, CDR2 YFSETQ. This CDR3 comprises 14 residues. The CDR3 loop is CASSLGDGAYEQYF. The CDR3 DNA sequence: TGCGCCAGCAGCTTGGGGGACGGAGCCTACGAGCAGTACTTC.

The chain combines TRBV29-1 with TRBJ2-7; the D gene could be TRBD1 or TRBD2 (6 bases each). V was pared by 0 bases and J by 2 bases, with 14 bases between. Germline V gene data show CDR1 as SQVTM and CDR2 as ANQGSEA. The CDR3 is 15 residues long. CDR3 loop: CSVEELEGETYEQYF. The CDR3 nucleotides are TGCAGCGTTGAAGAGTTGGAGGGGGAGACCTACGAGCAGTACTTC.

The V and J genes are TRBV27 and TRBJ2-1; 7 bases are shared with TRBD1. The CDR3 covers 16 residues. CDR1 is MNHEY and CDR2 is SMNVEV in the germline V gene (reference sequence). Unmatched junction bases numbered 7, after V lost 5 bases and J lost 0 bases. In nucleotides, the CDR3 is TGTGCCAGCAGTCCCCCGACAGGGATCTCCTACAATGAGCAGTTCTTC. It encodes CASSPPTGISYNEQFF.

This clonotype was found a few times. V and J are TRBV29-1 and TRBJ2-2, with 8 positions matching TRBD1. The germline V gene encodes CDR1 SQVTM and CDR2 ANQGSEA. J was trimmed by 7 bases and V by 7 bases; bases with no gene match: 23. CDR3 length: 18 residues. The CDR3 is CSASLGQGASYPVGELFF. CDR3 DNA sequence: TGCAGCGCCTCCCTAGGGCAGGGGGCATCCTATCCGGTCGGGGAGCTGTTTTTT.

The chain combines TRBV6-5 with TRBJ2-3, with 7 positions matching TRBD1. CDR3 size: 13 residues. The V segment lost 6 bases and the J segment 2 bases; nucleotides outside the gene matches: 2. In germline, CDR1 is MNHEY, CDR2 SVGAGI. The CDR3, as DNA: TGTGCCAGCAGGAGGGGGCACACAGATACGCAGTATTTT. As protein: CASRRGHTDTQYF.

V is TRBV11-2 and J is TRBJ2-7; 8 nucleotides match TRBD1. The V segment lost 2 bases and the J segment 4 bases; nucleotides outside the gene matches: 13. This CDR3 comprises 17 residues. Per germline, CDR1 SGHAT and CDR2 FQNNGV. CDR3 loop: CASSLRANPGQEYEQYF. In nucleotides, the CDR3 is TGTGCCAGCAGCTTACGGGCAAACCCGGGACAGGAGTACGAGCAGTACTTC.

A few counts support this clonotype. This sequence joins TRBV7-9 and TRBJ1-3, with a possible D match to TRBD1 (5 bases). Per germline, CDR1 SEHNR and CDR2 FQNEAQ (reference sequence). Trimming left V 5 bases short and J 4 bases short, with 15 bases between. The length of the CDR3 is 15 residues. This CDR3 is CASSEGTAPGNTIYF. DNA for the CDR3: TGTGCCAGCAGCGAGGGGACCGCTCCGGGAAACACCATATATTTT.

The chain combines TRBV2 with TRBJ2-5; 9 bases fit TRBD2. The CDR3 runs to 15 residues. V was pared by 6 bases and J by 5 bases, with 10 bases of the junction left unmatched. Per the germline V gene, CDR1 is SNHLY and CDR2 is FYNNEI. This CDR3 is CASRMGTSPGETQYF. CDR3 DNA: TGTGCCAGCAGGATGGGGACTAGCCCTGGGGAGACCCAGTACTTC.

This clonotype was found a few times. This rearrangement joins TRBV27 to TRBJ1-1; 8 bases align to TRBD1. V shed 6 bases and J 1 base; nucleotides not matched to a gene: 7. Germline CDR1 is MNHEY and CDR2 is SMNVEV (reference sequence). The CDR3 sequence is 15 residues long. CDR3 nucleotides: TGTGCCAGCAGAGCTCTACAGGGGGAGAACACTGAAGCTTTCTTT. Its protein is CASRALQGENTEAFF.

For the CDR3, the DNA is TGTGCCAGCACCGAGGGGGGCGAGCAGTTCTTC. Translated, it gives CASTEGGEQFF. The chain recombines TRBV6-2 or TRBV6-3 with TRBJ2-1, with D perhaps matching TRBD1 or TRBD2 (6 bases each). V was pared by 7 bases and J by 10 bases, with 11 bases between. The CDR3 covers 11 residues. Germline V gene lookup returns CDR1 MNHEY and CDR2 SVGEGT.

The chain employs TRBV7-2 and TRBJ2-2, with 16 bases identical to TRBD2. The length of the CDR3 is 23 residues. Losses at the gene ends were 5 bases for V and 2 bases for J; bases not matched to a gene: 20. CDR1 is SGHTA and CDR2 is FQGNSA in the germline V gene. CDR3 amino acids: CASSPSPRVPGLAGGHNTGELFF. The CDR3 bases are TGTGCCAGCAGCCCTTCACCCAGAGTCCCGGGACTAGCGGGGGGGCACAACACCGGGGAGCTGTTTTTT.

The V gene is TRBV5-5, the J gene TRBJ2-3; D may be TRBD1 (6 bases). The V gene lost 0 bases and the J gene lost 2 bases, with 10 bases spanning the gap. The CDR3 spans 15 residues. CDR1 SGHKS and CDR2 YYEKEE come from the germline V gene (reference sequence). The DNA for the CDR3 is TGTGCCAGCAGCTTGGGACAGGCCAACACAGATACGCAGTATTTT. Translating gives CASSLGQANTDTQYF.

This chain uses TRBV6-5 with TRBJ1-5; D is unresolved. The CDR3 covers 12 residues. V lost 8 bases, J lost 7 bases, and 12 bases lay in between. CDR1 MNHEY and CDR2 SVGAGI come from the germline V gene. This chain's CDR3 is CASGPGVQPQHF. The CDR3 DNA reads as TGTGCCAGCGGGCCGGGTGTGCAGCCCCAGCATTTT.

Notes on this clonotype: This clone may be a read error of a much larger clone one base away. The chain uses TRBV5-1 and TRBJ2-7; TRBD1 aligns across 8 bases. The CDR3 contains 13 residues. Germline V gene lookup returns CDR1 SGHRS and CDR2 YFSETQ. J was trimmed by 6 bases and V by 5 bases; bases with no gene match: 7. CDR3 loop: CASRGTGGVEQYF. CDR3 DNA sequence: TGCGCCAGCAGAGGAACAGGGGGAGTCGAGCAGTACTTC.

The rearrangement joins TRBV27 to TRBJ1-3, with D unclear. V was cut by 6 bases and J by 0 bases, with 9 bases left in between. This CDR3 is 14 amino acids long. Germline V CDR1 and CDR2: MNHEY, SMNVEV (reference sequence). CDR3 sequence: CASSQAGSGNTIYF. In DNA, the CDR3 is TGTGCCAGCAGCCAAGCGGGCTCTGGAAACACCATATATTTT.

The chain couples TRBV7-6 to TRBJ2-1; D remains ambiguous. Germline lookup yields CDR1 SGHVS and CDR2 FNYEAQ. The CDR3 runs to 14 residues. V dropped 1 base and J dropped 2 bases, with 6 bases sitting between them. CDR3 nucleotide sequence: TGTGCCAGCAGCTTAGTAGGTACCTACAATGAGCAGTTCTTC. It yields the protein CASSLVGTYNEQFF.

This clonotype was observed a few times. The J gene is TRBJ1-4, the V gene TRBV9, with TRBD1 identical over 7 bases. J was trimmed by 0 bases and V by 4 bases; bases with no gene match: 12. This CDR3 has 18 amino acids. Looked up from germline, CDR1 is SGDLS and CDR2 is YYNGEE. The chain's CDR3 is CASSPRPGTVATNEKLFF. CDR3 nucleotides: TGTGCCAGCAGCCCCCGTCCCGGGACAGTCGCAACTAATGAAAAACTGTTTTTT. The full variable domain, with the rest looked up from reference TRBV9 and TRBJ1-4, is DSGVTQTPKHLITATGQRVTLRCSPRSGDLSVYWYQQSLDQGLQFLIQYYNGEERAKGNILERFSAQQFPDLHSELNLSSLELGDSALYFCASSPRPGTVATNEKLFFGSGTQLSVL.

The rearrangement links TRBV6-5 to TRBJ1-4; no firm D call. Trimming cost V 0 bases and J 5 bases, with 13 bases left between them. CDR3 length: 16 residues. The germline V gene encodes CDR1 MNHEY and CDR2 SVGAGI. In DNA form, the CDR3 reads TGTGCCAGCAGTTACTCGATTCGCAGTTTGAATGAAAAACTGTTTTTT. Its translation is CASSYSIRSLNEKLFF.

The table lists this clonotype with many counts. The chain employs TRBV7-9 and TRBJ2-7; no firm D call. The V gene lost 5 bases and the J gene lost 5 bases, with 13 bases spanning the gap. There are 13 residues in the CDR3. CDR1 and CDR2 (germline): SEHNR, FQNEAQ (reference sequence). DNA of the CDR3: TGTGCCAGCAGCGCCGGGCCCCGGGACGAGCAGTACTTC. Translating gives CASSAGPRDEQYF.

This chain connects TRBV27 to TRBJ2-4; 7 bases match TRBD1. Germline-derived CDR1 and CDR2 are MNHEY and SMNVEV (reference sequence). CDR3 size: 13 residues. V was clipped by 5 bases and J by 6 bases; unmatched bases: 4. CDR3 amino acids: CASSKGAGNIQYF. The CDR3 DNA reads as TGTGCCAGCAGTAAGGGGGCCGGAAACATTCAGTACTTC.

This chain links TRBV27 with TRBJ2-1; 9 bases map to TRBD1. The V gene end was trimmed by 5 bases and the J gene end by 5 bases; junction bases not matched to a gene: 10. Per the germline V gene, CDR1 is MNHEY and CDR2 is SMNVEV (reference sequence). The CDR3 is 16 residues long. The CDR3 coding sequence is TGTGCCAGCAGTCACCCCGGGGACAGGGAAAACAATGAGCAGTTCTTC. Its protein is CASSHPGDRENNEQFF.

This clonotype was observed at least ten times. V is TRBV4-3 and J is TRBJ2-1; tentatively, D is TRBD2 (5 bases). The CDR3 length is 16 residues. V was trimmed by 7 bases and J by 0 bases, leaving 16 bases between them. From germline, CDR1 is LGHNA and CDR2 YSLEER. The CDR3 reads CASTPTAGSSYNEQFF. DNA for the CDR3: TGCGCCAGCACCCCCACGGCGGGTAGCTCCTACAATGAGCAGTTCTTC.

This clonotype was observed a handful of times. CDR3 in amino acids: CASSQDWTGGETQYF. CDR3 DNA: TGCGCCAGCAGCCAAGATTGGACAGGAGGAGAGACCCAGTACTTC. The chain is built from TRBV4-3 and TRBJ2-5; 7 positions match TRBD1. This CDR3 region has 15 residues. Germline CDR1 reads LGHNA; CDR2 reads YSLEER. Trimming took 0 bases from V and 4 from J; bases not matched to a gene: 5.